A single sample is the source of the 5 T cell receptor beta chains below, sequenced in a study of control samples from healthy donors and cancer patients. Libraries were prepared by immunoSEQ multiplex PCR; TCRdb keeps only in-frame clonotypes and omits some of them. The data contain under 30,000 clones, around three quarters of them singletons. Specimen: PBMCs. Receptor source: a man aged 55 to 70 with head and neck cancer.

This clone was seen only a few times. This chain links TRBV28 with TRBJ1-5; D is unclear. V lost 7 bases to trimming and J lost 2 bases, with 6 bases between them. Germline CDR1 is MDHEN and CDR2 is SYDVKM. The CDR3 consists of 12 residues. The CDR3 sequence: CASTRRNQPQHF. CDR3 nucleotide sequence: TGTGCCAGCACCCGACGCAATCAGCCCCAGCATTTT. The variable domain in full, with the rest retrieved from reference TRBV28 and TRBJ1-5, is DVKVTQSSRYLVKRTGEKVFLECVQDMDHENMFWYRQDPGLGLRLIYFSYDVKMKEKGDIPEGYSVSREKKERFSLILESASTNQTSMYLCASTRRNQPQHFGDGTRLSIL.

This clone was counted once. J is TRBJ1-2 and V is TRBV29-1, with no clear D. The CDR3 runs 13 residues. Trimming cost V 6 bases and J 7 bases, with 18 bases left between them. Germline V CDR1 and CDR2: SQVTM, ANQGSEA. The CDR3 DNA reads as TGCAGCGTATACGGGCCCCGACTATCTGGCTACACCTTC. Translating gives CSVYGPRLSGYTF.

This rearrangement joins TRBV5-1 to TRBJ2-3; D gene unclear. The CDR3 has 16 residues. Germline assignment: CDR1 SGHRS and CDR2 YFSETQ. V lost 1 base and J 1 base, leaving 13 bases between the germline ends. The CDR3 reads CASSLPGVPGTDTQYF. CDR3 in DNA: TGCGCCAGCAGCTTGCCCGGAGTCCCTGGCACAGATACGCAGTATTTT. The full variable domain, completed using reference TRBV5-1 and TRBJ2-3, is KAGVTQTPRYLIKTRGQQVTLSCSPISGHRSVSWYQQTPGQGLQFLFEYFSETQRNKGNFPGRFSGRQFSNSRSEMNVSTLELGDSALYLCASSLPGVPGTDTQYFGPGTRLTVL.

DNA of the CDR3: TGTGCCAGCAGCGTGACTAGCGGGAGGGCGGGCACCGGGGAGCTGTTTTTT. Its protein is CASSVTSGRAGTGELFF. This rearrangement joins TRBV7-8 to TRBJ2-2; 14 bases fit TRBD2. V was clipped by 5 bases and J by 4 bases; unmatched bases: 6. The CDR3 covers 17 residues. The germline CDR1 and CDR2 sequences are SGHVS and FQNEAQ.

This clone was picked up one time. A read error may produce the germline difference seen at one junction end. V is TRBV24-1 and J is TRBJ1-2; D is ambiguous. Germline loops: CDR1 KGHDR, CDR2 SFDVKD. The CDR3 consists of 12 residues. The CDR3 reads CATSDPYSGYPF. The CDR3 bases are TGTGCCACCAGTGACCCGTATTCGGGCTACCCCTTC.